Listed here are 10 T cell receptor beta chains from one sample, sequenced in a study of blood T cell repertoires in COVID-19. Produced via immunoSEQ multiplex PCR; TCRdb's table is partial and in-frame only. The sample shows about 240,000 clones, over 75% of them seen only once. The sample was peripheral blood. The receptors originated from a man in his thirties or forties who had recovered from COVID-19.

The CDR3 is CASSAGVGYEQYF. CDR3 sequence (DNA): TGTGCCAGCAGTGCAGGGGTGGGGTACGAGCAGTACTTC. V is TRBV2 and J is TRBJ2-7, with D possibly TRBD1 on 6 matching bases. Deletions cut 4 bases from V and 4 bases from J, with 11 bases between. The CDR3 has 13 residues. The germline CDR1 and CDR2 sequences are SNHLY and FYNNEI.

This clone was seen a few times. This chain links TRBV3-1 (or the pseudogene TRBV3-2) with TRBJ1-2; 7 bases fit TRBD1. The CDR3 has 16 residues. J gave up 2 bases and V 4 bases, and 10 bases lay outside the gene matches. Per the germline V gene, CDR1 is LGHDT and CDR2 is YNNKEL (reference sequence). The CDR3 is CASSLSDRALNYGYTF. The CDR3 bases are TGTGCCAGCAGCCTAAGTGACAGGGCTTTAAACTATGGCTACACCTTC.

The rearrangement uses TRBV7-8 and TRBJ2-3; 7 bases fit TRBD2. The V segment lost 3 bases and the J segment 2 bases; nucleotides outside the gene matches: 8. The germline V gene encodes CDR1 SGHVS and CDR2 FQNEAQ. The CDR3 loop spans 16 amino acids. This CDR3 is CASSFGQRGDTDTQYF. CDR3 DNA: TGTGCCAGCAGCTTTGGGCAACGGGGGGACACAGATACGCAGTATTTT.

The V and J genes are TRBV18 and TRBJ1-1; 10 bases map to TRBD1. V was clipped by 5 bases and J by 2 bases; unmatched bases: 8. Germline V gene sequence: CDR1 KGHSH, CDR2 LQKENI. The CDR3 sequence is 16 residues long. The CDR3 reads CASSATGTGVNTEAFF. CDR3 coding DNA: TGTGCCAGCTCAGCCACCGGGACAGGGGTTAACACTGAAGCTTTCTTT.

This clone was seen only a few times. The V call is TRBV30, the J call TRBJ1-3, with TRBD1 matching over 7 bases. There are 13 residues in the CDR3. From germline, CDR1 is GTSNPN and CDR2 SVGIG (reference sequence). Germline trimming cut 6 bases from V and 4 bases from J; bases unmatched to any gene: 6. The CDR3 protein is CACLDRTGNTIYF. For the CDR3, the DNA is TGTGCCTGCTTGGACAGGACGGGAAACACCATATATTTT.

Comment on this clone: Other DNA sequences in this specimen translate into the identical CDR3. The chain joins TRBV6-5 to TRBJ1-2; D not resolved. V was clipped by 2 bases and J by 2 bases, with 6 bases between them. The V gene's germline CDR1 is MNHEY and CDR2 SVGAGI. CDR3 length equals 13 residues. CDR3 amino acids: CASSYGQNYGYTF. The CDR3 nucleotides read TGTGCCAGCAGTTACGGGCAGAACTATGGCTACACCTTC.

The CDR3 sequence: CASRGGNTGELFF. DNA for the CDR3: TGTGCCAGCAGAGGGGGGAACACCGGGGAGCTGTTTTTT. The rearrangement links TRBV12-3 or TRBV12-4 to TRBJ2-2; perhaps TRBD1 as D (6 bases). The CDR3 length is 13 residues. V was clipped by 6 bases and J by 1 base, with 6 bases between them.

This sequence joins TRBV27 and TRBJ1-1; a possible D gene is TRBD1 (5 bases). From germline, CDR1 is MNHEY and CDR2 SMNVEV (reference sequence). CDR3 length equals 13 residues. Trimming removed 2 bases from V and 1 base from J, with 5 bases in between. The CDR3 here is CASSLGQNTEAFF. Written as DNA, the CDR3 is TGTGCCAGCAGTTTAGGACAGAACACTGAAGCTTTCTTT.

The CDR3 reads CASSRDRGRGNTIYF. DNA of the CDR3: TGTGCCAGCAGCAGGGACAGGGGGCGCGGAAACACCATATATTTT. The chain joins TRBV21-1 to TRBJ1-3; the table calls TRBD1, which could not be checked here. TRBV21-1 is reported as a pseudogene. The CDR3 is 15 residues long.

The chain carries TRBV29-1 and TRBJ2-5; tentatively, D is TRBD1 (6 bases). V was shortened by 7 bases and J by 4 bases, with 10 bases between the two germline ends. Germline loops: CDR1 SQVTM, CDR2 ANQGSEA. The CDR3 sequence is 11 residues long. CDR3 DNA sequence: TGCAGCGCAGGGGATCCAGAGACCCAGTACTTC. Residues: CSAGDPETQYF.